These 19 T cell receptor beta chains came from one sample sequenced in a study of cytomegalovirus exposure and HLA in healthy donors. Here immunoSEQ multiplex PCR was the method, and the copy in TCRdb shows in-frame clones only, minus some. The table lists about 200,000 clones, roughly 87% of them singletons, with 1.5% to 2% in the top ten. The sequenced sample consisted of PBMCs. All receptors come from a woman aged 18-29 years in good health and CMV-seropositive.

This chain joins TRBV6-5 and TRBJ2-1, with 11 nucleotides matching TRBD2. Germline-derived CDR1 and CDR2 are MNHEY and SVGAGI. CDR3 length: 15 amino acids. With 6 bases clipped from V and 4 bases from J, the junction kept 5 bases outside the gene matches. CDR3 sequence: CASRPGTSGYNEQFF. The DNA of the CDR3 is TGTGCCAGCAGACCCGGGACTAGCGGATACAATGAGCAGTTCTTC.

This clone has a handful of counts. V is TRBV28 and J is TRBJ1-2; perhaps TRBD1 as D (5 bases). The germline CDR1 and CDR2 sequences are MDHEN and SYDVKM. The CDR3 length is 14 residues. The V end lost 5 bases, the J end lost 3 bases, and 13 bases lay between the germline ends. CDR3 nucleotide sequence: TGTGCCAGCAGTCCCCCCCAGGGTTACTATGGCTACACCTTC. Its protein product is CASSPPQGYYGYTF.

This sequence joins TRBV19 and TRBJ1-4; 8 bases are a match to TRBD1. Trimming removed 8 bases from V and 0 bases from J; junction bases left unmatched: 5. CDR1 LNHDA and CDR2 SQIVND come from the germline V gene (reference sequence). CDR3 size: 15 residues. The CDR3 coding sequence is TGTGCCAGTGGGTACAGGGGGACAACTAATGAAAAACTGTTTTTT. Translated, it gives CASGYRGTTNEKLFF.

The chain recombines TRBV5-1 with TRBJ2-3; possible D gene TRBD2, 6 bases. Trimming stripped 5 bases from V and 6 bases from J, with 13 bases between. CDR3 length: 13 residues. Germline CDR1 is SGHRS and CDR2 is YFSETQ. CDR3 sequence reads: CASSSGSGDTQYF. In nucleotides, the CDR3 is TGCGCCAGCAGTAGCGGTTCGGGGGATACGCAGTATTTT. Together with reference TRBV5-1 and TRBJ2-3, the CDR3 gives the full variable domain: KAGVTQTPRYLIKTRGQQVTLSCSPISGHRSVSWYQQTPGQGLQFLFEYFSETQRNKGNFPGRFSGRQFSNSRSEMNVSTLELGDSALYLCASSSGSGDTQYFGPGTRLTVL.

V gene TRBV4-1 combines with J gene TRBJ1-3; D is perhaps TRBD1 (6 bases). V was trimmed by 0 bases and J by 0 bases, leaving 9 bases between them. The CDR3 extends over 16 amino acids. From germline, CDR1 is MGHRA and CDR2 YSYEKL. The CDR3 is CASSQEDRNSGNTIYF. CDR3 nucleotide sequence: TGCGCCAGCAGCCAAGAAGACAGGAACTCTGGAAACACCATATATTTT.

The rearrangement joins TRBV25-1 to TRBJ2-5; 7 nucleotides agree with TRBD1. From germline, CDR1 is MGHDK and CDR2 SYGVNS. V shed 6 bases, J shed 2 bases, and the junction held 3 bases outside the gene matches. CDR3 size: 13 residues. The CDR3 nucleotides read TGTGCCAGCAGGGGGACAGAACAAGAGACCCAGTACTTC. Translated: CASRGTEQETQYF.

This clone was counted a single time. CDR3 sequence (DNA): TGTGCCAGCAGCTTGGGGACAGTATCTTACGAGCAGTACTTC. Its protein product is CASSLGTVSYEQYF. The rearrangement uses TRBV5-4 and TRBJ2-7, with D possibly being TRBD1 (6 bases). The CDR3 spans 14 residues. V was shortened by 0 bases and J by 4 bases, with 11 bases between the two germline ends. CDR1 and CDR2 (germline): SGHNT, YYREEE (reference sequence).

This chain connects TRBV5-5 to TRBJ2-7; 8 bases are a match to TRBD1. The CDR3 runs to 14 residues. V lost 6 bases, J lost 5 bases, and 10 bases stayed unmatched. Germline lookup yields CDR1 SGHKS and CDR2 YYEKEE (reference sequence). Here the CDR3 reads CASNPDRAFHEQYF. In nucleotides, the CDR3 is TGTGCCAGCAATCCGGACAGGGCTTTCCACGAGCAGTACTTC.

The V call is TRBV15, the J call TRBJ2-7; TRBD1 agrees at 7 bases. The CDR3 has 15 residues. J gave up 0 bases and V 1 base, and 3 bases lay outside the gene matches. CDR1 and CDR2 (germline): LNHNV, YYDKDF (reference sequence). This CDR3 is CATSRGRDSSYEQYF. Written as DNA, the CDR3 is TGTGCCACCAGCAGAGGTCGGGACAGCTCCTACGAGCAGTACTTC.

The chain combines TRBV6-5 with TRBJ1-2; 9 positions agree with TRBD1. The junction had 10 bases not matched to a gene; V was cut back by 7 bases and J by 10 bases. From germline, CDR1 is MNHEY and CDR2 SVGAGI. The CDR3 is 13 amino acids. This CDR3 is CASTLGQGADYTF. DNA of the CDR3: TGTGCCAGCACCCTGGGACAGGGCGCTGACTACACCTTC.

This chain joins TRBV27 and TRBJ2-5; 7 bases line up with TRBD1. The CDR3 totals 15 residues. The germline V gene encodes CDR1 MNHEY and CDR2 SMNVEV (reference sequence). After removal of 3 bases from V and 9 bases from J, the junction contained 13 bases not matched to a gene. The CDR3 region has the DNA TGTGCCAGCAGTTTGGCCGGGACAGACCTAGGGTCCCAGTACTTC. Its protein product is CASSLAGTDLGSQYF.

The chain carries TRBV2 and TRBJ2-1; D might be TRBD1 (5 bases). The CDR3 is 15 amino acids. V was pared by 7 bases and J by 0 bases, with 13 bases between. Germline V gives CDR1 SNHLY, CDR2 FYNNEI. The CDR3 DNA follows: TGTGCCAGCAACGATAGGGGAAGCTCCTACAATGAGCAGTTCTTC. Amino acid sequence: CASNDRGSSYNEQFF.

This clone appeared a few times. The chain combines TRBV5-1 with TRBJ1-2; tentatively, D is TRBD1 (6 bases). This CDR3 spans 12 amino acids. Germline-derived CDR1 and CDR2 are SGHRS and YFSETQ. V lost 4 bases and J 7 bases, leaving 11 bases between the germline ends. CDR3 in DNA: TGCGCCAGCAGCGCTAACAGGGCTGGCTACACCTTC. This gives the protein CASSANRAGYTF.

The gene calls are TRBV19 and TRBJ1-5; unclear D gene. V dropped 3 bases and J dropped 8 bases, with 11 bases sitting between them. The germline V gene has CDR1 LNHDA and CDR2 SQIVND (reference sequence). The CDR3 is 13 amino acids. The CDR3: CASSISRLEPQHF. CDR3 bases: TGTGCCAGTAGTATTTCGAGATTGGAGCCCCAGCATTTT. The whole variable domain, filled in from reference TRBV19 and TRBJ1-5, reads DGGITQSPKYLFRKEGQNVTLSCEQNLNHDAMYWYRQDPGQGLRLIYYSQIVNDFQKGDIAEGYSVSREKKESFPLTVTSAQKNPTAFYLCASSISRLEPQHFGDGTRLSIL.

CDR3 DNA sequence: TGTGCCAGCAGCCCTACAGGGGGCAATCAGCCCCAGCATTTT. This sequence encodes CASSPTGGNQPQHF. The chain is built from TRBV7-9 and TRBJ1-5; 7 bases are shared with TRBD1. CDR1 and CDR2 (germline): SEHNR, FQNEAQ (reference sequence). Trimming took 5 bases from V and 2 from J; bases not matched to a gene: 3. This CDR3 is built from 14 residues.

The V gene is TRBV5-1, the J gene TRBJ1-2; D might be TRBD1 (6 bases). V gave up 4 bases and J gave up 1 base, with 8 bases separating them. Per the germline V gene, CDR1 is SGHRS and CDR2 is YFSETQ. The CDR3 length is 13 residues. The CDR3 spells CASSPDSNYGYTF. The CDR3 DNA reads as TGCGCCAGCAGCCCGGACAGTAACTATGGCTACACCTTC.

This chain joins TRBV27 and TRBJ1-2; 7 bases fit TRBD1. Per the germline V gene, CDR1 is MNHEY and CDR2 is SMNVEV (reference sequence). The CDR3 has 14 amino acids. Trimming took 3 bases from V and 4 from J; bases not matched to a gene: 5. The CDR3 sequence: CASSFLGTVYGYTF. The DNA for the CDR3 is TGTGCCAGCAGTTTTCTGGGGACAGTCTATGGCTACACCTTC.

The genes are TRBV6-1 and TRBJ2-2; TRBD2 matches 10 bases. After removal of 4 bases from V and 4 bases from J, the junction contained 3 bases not matched to a gene. The CDR3 runs to 15 residues. CDR1 MNHNS and CDR2 SASEGT come from the germline V gene. In DNA, the CDR3 is TGTGCCAGCAGTGGGTGGACTAGCGGCACCGGGGAGCTGTTTTTT. Amino acids: CASSGWTSGTGELFF.

V gene TRBV27 combines with J gene TRBJ1-3; D gene ambiguous. The length of the CDR3 is 15 residues. The germline CDR1 and CDR2 sequences are MNHEY and SMNVEV (reference sequence). Trimming removed 5 bases at V and 6 bases at J, with 17 bases between. This chain's CDR3 is CASSPRGFRTNTIYF. The CDR3, as DNA: TGTGCCAGCAGTCCCCGGGGTTTTAGAACAAACACCATATATTTT.